This T cell receptor (beta chain) is drawn from a study of cytomegalovirus exposure and HLA in healthy donors. This clone appeared a few times. Researchers ran the PCR with 60 Vbeta and 13 Jbeta primers. The data were produced by immunoSEQ multiplex PCR, yet TCRdb's version contains in-frame clones alone and is incomplete. This table holds about 160,000 clones, approximately 77% found once. Germline trimming cut 0 bases from V and 7 bases from J; bases unmatched to any gene: 8. The CDR3 consists of 15 residues. CDR1 and CDR2 (germline): MNHEY, SVGAGI. The V and J genes are TRBV6-5 and TRBJ1-1; 7 bases are a match to TRBD1. The sequenced material came from PBMCs. The TCR was taken from a man between 18 and 29 years old in good health and CMV-seronegative. The CDR3 bases are TGTGCCAGCAGTTACTCAAACAGGGGTAGGGGTGAAGCTTTCTTT. It codes for CASSYSNRGRGEAFF.